What follows are 26 T cell receptor beta chains derived from one specimen sequenced in a study of a mutant IDH1 vaccine in newly diagnosed glioma. TCRdb's copy holds only in-frame clones and misses some; the assay was immunoSEQ multiplex PCR. The table lists tens of thousands of clones, around 83% of them singletons. The time point denotes: week 47, end of study. In every dose of vaccine, 300 ug of mutant IDH1 20-mer peptide was given alongside topical imiquimod. No cognate antigen is known for these TCRs. This specimen was PBMCs, taken from a glioma patient whose treatment included an IDH1 peptide vaccine. These receptor sequences come from a woman aged 50 to 60 with glioma.

V gene TRBV6-5 combines with J gene TRBJ1-5; D gene uncertain. Trimming removed 2 bases at V and 4 bases at J, with 6 bases between. The germline V gene encodes CDR1 MNHEY and CDR2 SVGAGI. The CDR3 has 13 residues. The CDR3 DNA reads TGTGCCAGCAGTTACGGGCTTAATCAGCCCCAGCATTTT. As protein: CASSYGLNQPQHF.

This clone has only a few counts. The genes are TRBV5-6 and TRBJ1-1, with 10 bases that match TRBD1. J gave up 10 bases and V 0 bases, and 12 bases lay outside the gene matches. Per germline, CDR1 SGHDT and CDR2 YYEEEE. The length of the CDR3 is 16 residues. The DNA for the CDR3 is TGTGCCAGCAGCTTGGGGGGACAGGGGCACTCTCGGGGAGCTTTCTTT. This codes for CASSLGGQGHSRGAFF.

The gene calls are TRBV10-1 and TRBJ2-2; 10 positions match TRBD1. From germline, CDR1 is WNHNN and CDR2 SYGVQD (reference sequence). Losses at the gene ends were 1 base for V and 5 bases for J; bases not matched to a gene: 4. The CDR3 loop spans 16 amino acids. CDR3 protein: CASSELTGGLTGELFF. The CDR3 nucleotides read TGCGCCAGCAGTGAGTTGACAGGGGGCCTTACCGGGGAGCTGTTTTTT.

This clone was seen once. This sequence joins TRBV7-9 and TRBJ2-7; D ambiguous. Germline V gene lookup returns CDR1 SEHNR and CDR2 FQNEAQ (reference sequence). The CDR3 length is 14 residues. V shed 3 bases and J shed 5 bases, with 14 bases lying between them. CDR3 loop: CASSLAPRGDEQYF. The DNA of the CDR3 is TGTGCCAGCAGCTTGGCTCCGCGCGGCGACGAGCAGTACTTC.

The J gene is TRBJ2-7, the V gene TRBV7-3; TRBD2 aligns across 10 bases. With V trimmed by 4 bases and J by 6 bases, 6 bases remained unmatched. CDR3 size: 14 residues. Per germline, CDR1 SGHTA and CDR2 FQGTGA. For the CDR3, the DNA is TGTGCCAGCAGCTCAGGAAGCGGGGGGGCCGAGCAGTACTTC. Translated: CASSSGSGGAEQYF.

This clone turned up a few times. This sequence joins TRBV30 and TRBJ2-7; tentatively, D is TRBD2 (6 bases). The CDR3 sequence is 14 residues long. CDR1 GTSNPN and CDR2 SVGIG come from the germline V gene (reference sequence). Trimming cost V 0 bases and J 7 bases, with 16 bases left between them. The CDR3 loop reads CAWSVGGATREQYF. The CDR3 DNA reads as TGTGCCTGGAGTGTAGGAGGGGCCACGAGGGAGCAGTACTTC.

This chain links TRBV7-9 with TRBJ1-1, with D possibly matching TRBD1 (5 bases). The germline V gene has CDR1 SEHNR and CDR2 FQNEAQ (reference sequence). CDR3 length: 13 residues. V shed 1 base and J shed 5 bases, with 8 bases lying between them. CDR3 region: CASSLEGDTEAFF. The CDR3 DNA follows: TGTGCCAGCAGCTTAGAAGGGGATACTGAAGCTTTCTTT.

J is TRBJ1-2 and V is TRBV9, with D perhaps matching TRBD1 (6 bases). CDR3 length equals 15 residues. Germline V gives CDR1 SGDLS, CDR2 YYNGEE. V shed 4 bases and J shed 8 bases, with 21 bases lying between them. The CDR3 DNA is TGTGCCAGCAGCCCATGGAAGGGGGTCCAGGAAGGCTACACCTTC. Its translation: CASSPWKGVQEGYTF.

The chain uses TRBV6-4 and TRBJ2-3; D is unclear. Trimming pared 2 bases from V and 9 bases from J, leaving 9 bases between. CDR3 size: 12 residues. Germline V lookup: CDR1 MRHNA, CDR2 SNTAGT. CDR3 protein: CASSDGEDTQYF. CDR3 nucleotide sequence: TGTGCCAGCAGTGACGGGGAAGACACGCAGTATTTT.

This clone was counted a few times. This sample includes further DNA sequences coding for the same CDR3. The J gene is TRBJ1-4, the V gene TRBV4-3; D unclear. Germline lookup yields CDR1 LGHNA and CDR2 YSLEER. The CDR3 spans 13 residues. The ends were cut back, 0 bases at V and 8 bases at J, with 7 bases in the middle. The DNA for the CDR3 is TGCGCCAGCAGCCAAGATCGGAGGGAAAAACTGTTTTTT. This encodes CASSQDRREKLFF.

This clone was found once. The chain couples TRBV9 to TRBJ2-7, with a weak D call TRBD2 (5 bases). This CDR3 comprises 14 residues. The ends were cut back, 3 bases at V and 3 bases at J, with 13 bases in the middle. Germline V lookup: CDR1 SGDLS, CDR2 YYNGEE. The CDR3 is CASSAGVVGYEQYF. The CDR3 DNA is TGTGCCAGCAGCGCCGGGGTTGTAGGCTACGAGCAGTACTTC.

In this sample, this clone turned up a few times. This sequence joins TRBV29-1 and TRBJ1-2; tentatively, D is TRBD1 (5 bases). CDR1 SQVTM and CDR2 ANQGSEA come from the germline V gene. The CDR3 sequence is 14 residues long. V gave up 6 bases and J gave up 0 bases, with 14 bases separating them. CDR3: CSVGPVPPNYGYTF. CDR3 bases: TGCAGCGTGGGACCCGTACCCCCTAACTATGGCTACACCTTC.

This chain uses TRBV28 with TRBJ1-2; tentatively, D is TRBD1 (6 bases). V was shortened by 5 bases and J by 4 bases, with 17 bases between the two germline ends. This CDR3 is built from 15 residues. CDR1 is MDHEN and CDR2 is SYDVKM in the germline V gene. Here the CDR3 DNA reads TGTGCCAGCAGTCGGCCCCAGGGGTTGGGCTATGGCTACACCTTC. Translated: CASSRPQGLGYGYTF.

The chain has TRBV19 and TRBJ1-1; TRBD1 matches 7 bases. This CDR3 spans 13 amino acids. J gave up 2 bases and V 8 bases, and 5 bases lay outside the gene matches. Per germline, CDR1 LNHDA and CDR2 SQIVND (reference sequence). The CDR3 protein is CASLTGSNTEAFF. The CDR3, as DNA: TGTGCCAGTTTGACAGGGTCTAACACTGAAGCTTTCTTT.

V is TRBV7-2 and J is TRBJ1-5, with TRBD1 identical over 7 bases. The CDR3 runs 15 residues. Germline V CDR1 and CDR2: SGHTA, FQGNSA. V was pared by 5 bases and J by 7 bases, with 11 bases of the junction left unmatched. The CDR3 sequence: CASSPYRGPYQPQHF. The CDR3 DNA follows: TGTGCCAGCAGCCCATACAGGGGTCCTTACCAGCCCCAGCATTTT.

In its sample, this clone was seen once. V usage is TRBV10-3 and J usage is TRBJ2-1, with D hard to call. V was pared by 7 bases and J by 1 base, with 14 bases between. Germline V gene sequence: CDR1 ENHRY, CDR2 SYGVKD. The CDR3 is made up of 15 amino acids. CDR3 sequence reads: CAIKQYGESYNEQFF. DNA of the CDR3: TGTGCCATCAAGCAGTATGGGGAATCCTACAATGAGCAGTTCTTC.

The chain carries TRBV11-2 and TRBJ2-7; D may be TRBD2 (5 bases). The V and J ends lost 3 bases and 5 bases respectively, with 5 bases between them. Germline-derived CDR1 and CDR2 are SGHAT and FQNNGV. The CDR3 totals 11 residues. The CDR3 DNA follows: TGTGCCAGCAGCTTCGGGAACGAGCAGTACTTC. This sequence encodes CASSFGNEQYF.

This clone was counted a few times. J is TRBJ1-3 and V is TRBV7-9; D not resolved. Germline assignment: CDR1 SEHNR and CDR2 FQNEAQ (reference sequence). V shed 5 bases and J shed 8 bases, with 10 bases lying between them. This CDR3 has 12 amino acids. CDR3 residues: CASSDAEDTIYF. The CDR3 DNA sequence: TGTGCCAGCAGCGACGCCGAAGACACCATATATTTT. Supplemented by reference TRBV7-9 and TRBJ1-3, the full variable domain reads DTGVSQNPRHKITKRGQNVTFRCDPISEHNRLYWYRQTLGQGPEFLTYFQNEAQLEKSRLLSDRFSAERPKGSFSTLEIQRTEQGDSAMYLCASSDAEDTIYFGEGSWLTVV.

This chain joins TRBV4-3 and TRBJ2-3; either TRBD1 or TRBD2 may fit D (5 bases each). V was shortened by 5 bases and J by 0 bases, with 12 bases between the two germline ends. The CDR3 extends over 15 amino acids. The germline gives CDR1 LGHNA, CDR2 YSLEER. CDR3 nucleotide sequence: TGCGCCAGCAGCGTCCTAGCAGGGAGCACAGATACGCAGTATTTT. It yields the protein CASSVLAGSTDTQYF.

The V call is TRBV28, the J call TRBJ2-7; 8 bases are shared with TRBD1. Germline trimming cut 5 bases from V and 0 bases from J; bases unmatched to any gene: 6. Germline V gene data show CDR1 as MDHEN and CDR2 as SYDVKM. The CDR3 is made up of 15 amino acids. The CDR3 is CASSPAGGLSYEQYF. Written as DNA, the CDR3 is TGTGCCAGCAGTCCGGCAGGGGGCCTCTCCTACGAGCAGTACTTC.

This chain connects TRBV4-2 to TRBJ1-2; 7 nucleotides match TRBD1. Germline CDR1 LGHNA, CDR2 YNFKEQ. V lost 5 bases and J lost 10; bases outside the gene matches: 16. CDR3 size: 15 residues. The CDR3 DNA reads as TGTGCCAGCAGCACACAACCGGGACAGCAGGGAGACTACACCTTC. The encoded protein is CASSTQPGQQGDYTF.

The V gene is TRBV7-9, the J gene TRBJ2-5; TRBD2 agrees at 11 bases. The junction had 8 bases not matched to a gene; V was cut back by 3 bases and J by 5 bases. Germline assignment: CDR1 SEHNR and CDR2 FQNEAQ (reference sequence). The CDR3 spans 16 residues. The CDR3 DNA reads as TGTGCCAGCAGCTTGGGTTCGACTAGCGGGGCGGAGACCCAGTACTTC. Translating it yields CASSLGSTSGAETQYF.

Here the CDR3 reads CASSETRGRNPYSGANVLTF. The DNA for the CDR3 is TGTGCCAGCAGTGAAACGAGGGGGCGGAATCCCTACTCTGGGGCCAACGTCCTGACTTTC. This rearrangement joins TRBV6-1 to TRBJ2-6; 7 positions agree with TRBD1. Losses at the gene ends were 2 bases for V and 0 bases for J; bases not matched to a gene: 13. The length of the CDR3 is 20 residues. Germline CDR1 and CDR2: MNHNS and SASEGT.

The V and J genes are TRBV5-1 and TRBJ2-7; TRBD1 matches at 8 bases. Germline V CDR1 and CDR2: SGHRS, YFSETQ. V dropped 4 bases and J dropped 3; count of bases not matched to a gene: 9. The CDR3 runs 15 residues. The CDR3 DNA is TGCGCCAGCAGCGGTCCAGGGGGCGGGTTCTACGAGCAGTACTTC. It codes for CASSGPGGGFYEQYF.

The J gene is TRBJ1-1, the V gene TRBV29-1; D possibly corresponds to TRBD1 (6 bases). Looked up from germline, CDR1 is SQVTM and CDR2 is ANQGSEA. The germline V and J ends were trimmed by 2 bases and 1 base, with 8 bases remaining between them. This CDR3 comprises 13 residues. CDR3 in DNA: TGCAGCGTTGAACGGGGGCAGAACACTGAAGCTTTCTTT. This gives the protein CSVERGQNTEAFF.

The J gene is TRBJ2-5, the V gene TRBV18; tentative D call: TRBD1 (5 bases). The CDR3 totals 16 residues. Trimming took off 6 bases at V and 4 bases at J, with 21 bases between the two ends. Germline CDR1 and CDR2: KGHSH and LQKENI. This CDR3 is CASSSRTMSVGETQYF. DNA of the CDR3: TGTGCCAGCTCCTCAAGGACAATGAGTGTAGGAGAGACCCAGTACTTC.